This passage covers 16 T cell receptor beta chains from one sample sequenced in a study of regulatory T cells in long-lasting Graves disease. CDR3-region Arm-PCR and iRepertoire HTBI primers produced the TCR beta libraries. TCRdb itself ran the multiplex PCR reads through MiXCR, one entry per CDR3 protein. The table has roughly 360,000 distinct CDR3 sequences, roughly 10% seen once. Indicated time point: newly diagnosed GD, antithyroid drugs for less than 3 months. PBMC RNA was the source of the TCR library. Separately, the same data were catalogued under a study of T cells in Graves' hyperthyroidism and ophthalmopathy.

Sequences were derived from peripheral blood mononuclear cells (PBMCs), sampled at new diagnosis, from a patient treated with antithyroid drugs. The receptors were gathered from a woman younger than 35 with Graves disease.

This clonotype was picked up many times. V is TRBV27 and J is TRBJ1-5; D is perhaps TRBD1 (5 bases). CDR1 MNHEY and CDR2 SMNVEV come from the germline V gene (reference sequence). The CDR3 spans 15 residues. V lost 5 bases to trimming and J lost 5 bases, with 16 bases between them. CDR3 loop: CASSPNQGSHQPQHF. The CDR3 DNA sequence: TGTGCCAGCAGTCCGAATCAGGGAAGCCATCAGCCCCAGCATTTT.

The genes are TRBV11-2 and TRBJ2-3; 7 bases are a match to TRBD2. The CDR3 loop spans 16 amino acids. Trimming cost V 2 bases and J 4 bases; bases outside gene matches: 9. Germline V CDR1 and CDR2: SGHAT, FQNNGV. The DNA for the CDR3 is TGTGCCAGCAGCTTATGGGGGGAGGGCCACGCAGATACGCAGTATTTT. Amino acid sequence: CASSLWGEGHADTQYF.

This chain uses TRBV7-2 with TRBJ2-5; perhaps D is TRBD1 or TRBD2 (5 bases each). The CDR3 runs to 18 residues. V gave up 4 bases and J gave up 5 bases, with 26 bases separating them. Germline V gives CDR1 SGHTA, CDR2 FQGNSA. CDR3 sequence: CASSSTWGPGPGQETQYF. As DNA, the CDR3 is TGTGCCAGCAGCTCCACCTGGGGACCTGGCCCGGGTCAGGAGACCCAGTACTTC.

To note about this clonotype: It may be a read error: a sequence one base away is much more abundant. The chain couples TRBV7-8 to TRBJ2-7, with a weak D call TRBD2 (5 bases). This CDR3 is built from 14 residues. Germline CDR1 is SGHVS and CDR2 is FQNEAQ. This CDR3 is CARSLRESEYEQYF. CDR3 sequence (DNA): TGTGCCAGGAGCTTGAGGGAGTCGGAATACGAGCAGTACTTC. Complete variable domain (other parts from reference TRBV7-8 and TRBJ2-7): GAGVSQSPRYKVAKRGQDVALRCDPISGHVSLFWYQQALGQGPEFLTYFQNEAQLDKSGLPSDRFFAERPEGSVSTLKIQRTQQEDSAVYLCARSLRESEYEQYFGPGTRLTVT.

This clonotype was observed at least ten times. CDR3 sequence (DNA): TGTGCCAGCAGCCGTACAGGGGATGGGGTCGATGAGCAGTTCTTC. It yields the protein CASSRTGDGVDEQFF. The gene calls are TRBV5-5 and TRBJ2-1; 7 bases are shared with TRBD1. J gave up 8 bases and V 4 bases, and 12 bases lay outside the gene matches. Germline assignment: CDR1 SGHKS and CDR2 YYEKEE (reference sequence). This CDR3 contains 15 residues. The variable domain in full, with the rest retrieved from reference TRBV5-5 and TRBJ2-1, is DAGVTQSPTHLIKTRGQQVTLRCSPISGHKSVSWYQQVLGQGPQFIFQYYEKEERGRGNFPDRFSARQFPNYSSELNVNALLLGDSALYLCASSRTGDGVDEQFFGPGTRLTVL.

This clonotype was seen at least ten times. The chain is built from TRBV30 and TRBJ2-1; D might be TRBD2 (5 bases). V was shortened by 1 base and J by 4 bases, with 14 bases between the two germline ends. The CDR3 totals 15 residues. Germline V gene data show CDR1 as GTSNPN and CDR2 as SVGIG (reference sequence). CDR3 DNA sequence: TGTGCCTGGAGTGGACTAAGCGGCCCTTACAATGAGCAGTTCTTC. Translation gives CAWSGLSGPYNEQFF.

The chain recombines TRBV18 with TRBJ2-3; D ambiguous. Trimming took off 2 bases at V and 5 bases at J, with 8 bases between the two ends. Germline CDR1 and CDR2: KGHSH and LQKENI. The CDR3 has 13 residues. In DNA form, the CDR3 reads TGTGCCAGCTCACCATTACCCAAAGATACGCAGTATTTT. This codes for CASSPLPKDTQYF.

About this clonotype: This likely reflects a read error, since a far larger clone is one base away. The chain links TRBV6-1 to TRBJ2-7; D might be TRBD1 (6 bases). The germline V gene encodes CDR1 MNHNS and CDR2 SASEGT. Trimming shortened V by 8 bases and J by 2 bases, and 19 bases separated the two germline ends. The CDR3 has 15 amino acids. Here the CDR3 DNA reads TGTGCCAGCCGCCTCCGGGACACCGAAGCCTACGAGCAGTACTTC. It encodes CASRLRDTEAYEQYF.

Remarks on this clonotype: A much larger clone lies one base from this, so it may be a read error. CDR3 amino acids: CASSPGSGRGEQCF. DNA of the CDR3: TGTGCCAGCAGCCCAGGTAGCGGGAGGGGGGAGCAGTGCTTC. The V and J genes are TRBV7-2 and TRBJ2-7, with 11 bases that match TRBD2. Per the germline V gene, CDR1 is SGHTA and CDR2 is FQGNSA. This CDR3 comprises 14 residues.

This chain's CDR3 is CASSQDPAFKYV. CDR3 in DNA: TGTGCCAGCAGCCAAGACCCTGCGTTTAAGTACGTC. The chain couples TRBV14 to TRBJ2-7; D is ambiguous. Germline CDR1 SGHDN, CDR2 FVKESK. CDR3 length: 12 amino acids. The germline V and J ends were trimmed by 0 bases and 11 bases, with 11 bases remaining between them.

This clonotype was observed many times. This chain links TRBV2 with TRBJ1-1, with D unresolved. CDR3 length: 14 amino acids. V was clipped by 5 bases and J by 1 base, with 11 bases between them. Germline assignment: CDR1 SNHLY and CDR2 FYNNEI. CDR3 in DNA: TGTGCCAGCAGTCCCCATGGGTCGAACACTGAAGCTTTCTTT. Translated, it gives CASSPHGSNTEAFF.

This clonotype was seen more than once but under ten times. The chain employs TRBV20-1 and TRBJ2-2; D uncertain. V dropped 3 bases and J dropped 8 bases, with 7 bases sitting between them. Germline V gene data show CDR1 as DFQATT and CDR2 as SNEGSKA (reference sequence). The CDR3 length is 11 residues. The CDR3 sequence: CSASQGGELFF. In nucleotides, the CDR3 is TGCAGTGCTAGCCAAGGAGGGGAGCTGTTTTTT.

In this sample, this clonotype turned up a few times. CDR3 in DNA: TGTGCCAGCAGCTTGGGGTCTAGCGGGGGAGGTCCGCAGTATTTT. This gives the protein CASSLGSSGGGPQYF. This chain links TRBV5-6 with TRBJ2-3, with 10 positions matching TRBD2. The germline V gene has CDR1 SGHDT and CDR2 YYEEEE. V lost 0 bases, J lost 10 bases, and 8 bases stayed unmatched. The CDR3 sequence is 15 residues long. The full variable domain, rest sourced from reference TRBV5-6 and TRBJ2-3, is DAGVTQSPTHLIKTRGQQVTLRCSPKSGHDTVSWYQQALGQGPQFIFQYYEEEERQRGNFPDRFSGHQFPNYSSELNVNALLLGDSALYLCASSLGSSGGGPQYFGPGTRLTVL.

This clonotype was seen repeatedly, ten times or more. The genes are TRBV5-4 and TRBJ2-1; 9 bases map to TRBD2. The CDR3 consists of 19 residues. The junction had 10 bases not matched to a gene; V was cut back by 0 bases and J by 0 bases. In germline, CDR1 is SGHNT, CDR2 YYREEE (reference sequence). The CDR3 DNA reads as TGTGCCAGCAGCTTGGATGGTCTAGCGGGGATTAGCTCCTACAATGAGCAGTTCTTC. Translated, it gives CASSLDGLAGISSYNEQFF.

At least ten counts were recorded for this clonotype. The chain joins TRBV20-1 to TRBJ1-2; D unresolved. V was clipped by 0 bases and J by 10 bases, with 12 bases between them. The CDR3 runs to 12 residues. The V gene's germline CDR1 is DFQATT and CDR2 SNEGSKA (reference sequence). CDR3 residues: CSARDRHKDYTF. The CDR3 DNA is TGCAGTGCTAGAGATAGACACAAGGACTACACCTTC.

This clonotype came up a few times. This could be a read error, since a much larger clone is one nucleotide away. J is TRBJ2-7 and V is TRBV6-2 or TRBV6-3; 8 nucleotides match TRBD2. The germline gives CDR1 MNHEY, CDR2 SVGEGT. With 7 bases clipped from V and 1 base from J, the junction kept 12 bases outside the gene matches. This CDR3 has 16 residues. The CDR3 sequence is CASNEASGGGSYEQYV. In nucleotides, the CDR3 is TGTGCCAGCAATGAAGCAAGTGGCGGGGGGTCCTACGAGCAGTACGTC.